Below, one TCR beta chain is given with its context. Its antigen is unknown. The CDR3 is made up of 16 amino acids. Germline V gene sequence: CDR1 SEHNR, CDR2 FQNEAQ (reference sequence). This sample was included in a study of monozygotic twins with inflammatory bowel disease. General study findings and limits: Patients with IBD had less TCRbeta diversity (inverse Simpson) than their healthy co-twins.

Researchers collected around 2.5 ml of blood per donor. TCRdb reprocessed the 5' RACE reads, keeping one entry per CDR3 protein, no DNA. Listed are around 99,000 distinct CDR3 sequences; roughly an eighth falls within the top ten. The chain carries TRBV7-9 and TRBJ2-7. The clonotype comes from a human donor with ulcerative colitis or Crohn's disease, or a healthy co-twin of an affected twin (not recorded which). Material: blood. Here the CDR3 reads CASSTETAIGLYEQYF.